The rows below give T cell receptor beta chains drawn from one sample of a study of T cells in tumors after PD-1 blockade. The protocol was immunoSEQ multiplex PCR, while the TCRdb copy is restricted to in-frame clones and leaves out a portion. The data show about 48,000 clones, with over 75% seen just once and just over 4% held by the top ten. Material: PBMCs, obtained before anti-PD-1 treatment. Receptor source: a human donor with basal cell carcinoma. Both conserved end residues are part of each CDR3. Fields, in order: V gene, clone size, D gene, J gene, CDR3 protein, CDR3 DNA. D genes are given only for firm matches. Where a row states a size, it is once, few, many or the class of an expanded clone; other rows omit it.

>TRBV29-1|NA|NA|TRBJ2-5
CSVDKSRETQYF
TGCAGCGTTGATAAGTCGCGTGAGACCCAGTACTTC
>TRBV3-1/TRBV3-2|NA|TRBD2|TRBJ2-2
CASSQGLAGGPGELFF
TGTGCCAGCAGCCAAGGACTAGCGGGGGGGCCCGGGGAGCTGTTTTTT
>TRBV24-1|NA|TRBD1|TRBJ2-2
CATSAKDRGGTGELFF
TGTGCCACCAGTGCTAAAGACAGGGGGGGGACCGGGGAGCTGTTTTTT
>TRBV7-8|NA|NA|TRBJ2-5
CASSLEGSFETQYF
TGTGCCAGCAGCTTAGAAGGTAGCTTTGAGACCCAGTACTTC
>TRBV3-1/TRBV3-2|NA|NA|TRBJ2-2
CASSHPGAWGTLNTGELFF
TGTGCCAGCAGCCACCCTGGGGCATGGGGGACCCTGAACACCGGGGAGCTGTTTTTT
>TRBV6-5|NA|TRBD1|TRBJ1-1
CASRPRGHHTEAFF
TGTGCCAGCAGACCCAGGGGGCATCACACTGAAGCTTTCTTT
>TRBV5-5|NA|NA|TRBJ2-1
CASSPLGLNYNEQFF
TGTGCCAGCAGCCCCTTGGGACTGAACTACAATGAGCAGTTCTTC
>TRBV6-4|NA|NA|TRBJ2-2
CASSDKFTGELFF
TGTGCCAGCAGTGACAAGTTTACCGGGGAGCTGTTTTTT
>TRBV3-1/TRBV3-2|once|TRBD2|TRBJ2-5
CASSQGQYSGGGGAQYF
TGTGCCAGCAGCCAGGGGCAATACAGCGGGGGGGGTGGCGCCCAGTACTTC
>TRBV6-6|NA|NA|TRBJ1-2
CASSPGEYGYTF
TGTGCCAGCAGCCCAGGGGAGTATGGCTACACCTTC
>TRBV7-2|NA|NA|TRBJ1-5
CATARGPNQPQHF
TGTGCTACAGCTCGGGGCCCCAATCAGCCCCAGCATTTT
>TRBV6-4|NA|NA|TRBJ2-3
CASSDGAGGTDTQYF
TGTGCCAGCAGTGACGGGGCAGGGGGCACAGATACGCAGTATTTT
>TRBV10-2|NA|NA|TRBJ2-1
CVSSGKGWSSYNEQFF
TGCGTCAGCAGTGGGAAGGGGTGGAGCTCCTACAATGAGCAGTTCTTC
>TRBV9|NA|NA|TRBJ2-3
CASSVVGGTDTQYF
TGTGCCAGCAGCGTAGTGGGGGGCACAGATACGCAGTATTTT